The 4 T cell receptor beta chains below come from one sample, sequenced in a study of T-cell reconstitution after alpha-beta-depleted transplantation in children. Unique molecular identifiers were incorporated during preparation of the TCRbeta library. TCRdb redid the calling of the PCR reads with MiXCR, one entry per CDR3 protein. The sample has approximately 240,000 distinct CDR3 sequences; around 9.5% are singletons. The sequencing here drew on PBMCs from the stem cell graft donor, taken from the stem cell graft. Receptors were obtained from a human donor who donated a stem cell graft to a child with acute lymphoblastic leukemia.

The chain's CDR3 is CSARPRDHTDTQYF. CDR3 nucleotides: TGCAGTGCTAGGCCCCGGGACCACACAGATACGCAGTATTTT. This sequence joins TRBV20-1 and TRBJ2-3; D tentatively reads TRBD1 or TRBD2 (5 bases each). V was pared by 3 bases and J by 2 bases, with 12 bases between. The CDR3 covers 14 residues. Germline CDR1 reads DFQATT; CDR2 reads SNEGSKA (reference sequence).

The V call is TRBV7-9, the J call TRBJ1-3, with D unclear. CDR3 length: 17 residues. Trimming stripped 2 bases from V and 2 bases from J, with 16 bases between. CDR1 SEHNR and CDR2 FQNEAQ come from the germline V gene (reference sequence). The DNA of the CDR3 is TGTGCCAGCAGCTTACCCCCCGGGCAGGCGACTGGAAACACCATATATTTT. Translation gives CASSLPPGQATGNTIYF.

In this sample, this clonotype turned up many times. This chain links TRBV5-1 with TRBJ2-1; 8 bases align to TRBD2. The CDR3 contains 16 residues. V lost 3 bases and J lost 4; bases outside the gene matches: 9. The germline gives CDR1 SGHRS, CDR2 YFSETQ. The CDR3, as DNA: TGCGCCAGCAGCTCCGGGGGGGCAGGGTTTTACAATGAGCAGTTCTTC. The encoded protein is CASSSGGAGFYNEQFF.

This clonotype showed up just a few times. The rearrangement uses TRBV18 and TRBJ2-1; D might be TRBD2 (6 bases). Germline-derived CDR1 and CDR2 are KGHSH and LQKENI. V was clipped by 5 bases and J by 5 bases, with 10 bases between them. The CDR3 is made up of 13 amino acids. The DNA for the CDR3 is TGTGCCAGCTCATCAACTAGCAACAATGAGCAGTTCTTC. It is translated as CASSSTSNNEQFF.